This TCR beta chain is from a study of blood T cell repertoires in COVID-19. Background on the study: Acute and convalescent COVID-19 specimens originated in the United States, Italy and Spain. Nucleic acid was either cDNA or gDNA, and it came from T cells, B-cell-depleted T cells, or PBMCs.

V lost 3 bases to trimming and J lost 4 bases, with 16 bases between them. Germline V gene sequence: CDR1 SGHRS, CDR2 YFSETQ. The CDR3 has 16 residues. As processed by the authors: Estimation of nucleated cell counts was performed using reference gene primer amplification. This table comes from immunoSEQ multiplex PCR, and its TCRdb copy is limited to in-frame clones, with some not included. V, J and clone size derive from that table, while D and trimming were established from the DNA sequence. The sample lists 110,000 to 150,000 clones, over 75% occurring once. The sequenced sample was peripheral blood. The chain joins TRBV5-1 to TRBJ1-4; no definite D call. The sequence came from a human donor in a cohort sampled during active COVID-19. DNA for the CDR3: TGCGCCAGCAGCTCTCGTTATGGGCAGAGTAATGAAAAACTGTTTTTT. Protein sequence: CASSSRYGQSNEKLFF. The full variable domain, its missing parts supplied by reference TRBV5-1 and TRBJ1-4, is KAGVTQTPRYLIKTRGQQVTLSCSPISGHRSVSWYQQTPGQGLQFLFEYFSETQRNKGNFPGRFSGRQFSNSRSEMNVSTLELGDSALYLCASSSRYGQSNEKLFFGSGTQLSVL.